This T cell receptor beta chain was identified in a study of beta chain features in type 1 diabetes. Study background: Across all samples, roughly 98,000,000 sorted cells were examined. Whole-study results and caveats: Patients with type 1 diabetes carried fewer insertions and had more deletions at their VDJ junctions. When Type 1 diabetes patients were examined, their TCRB CDR3s proved moderately but significantly shorter in all four CD4+ subsets.

Per germline, CDR1 SNHLY and CDR2 FYNNEI. The CDR3 consists of 13 residues. V was clipped by 7 bases and J by 1 base; unmatched bases: 1. Every bit of the isolated RNA underwent reverse transcription, so sequencing read expressed TCRB transcripts. Sequenced by immunoSEQ multiplex PCR; TCRdb stores in-frame clones only, minus some. The table has around 250,000 clones, about a fifth seen once; the top ten hold 0.025% to 0.035%. On this clone itself: No antigen is known for it.

The genes are TRBV2 and TRBJ2-1; TRBD1 aligns across 7 bases. Source material: naive CD4+ T cells from blood. The sequence was collected from a woman between 40 and 55 years old with type 1 diabetes. The CDR3 DNA follows: TGTGCCAGCACGGGACAGTCCTACAATGAGCAGTTCTTC. It yields the protein CASTGQSYNEQFF.